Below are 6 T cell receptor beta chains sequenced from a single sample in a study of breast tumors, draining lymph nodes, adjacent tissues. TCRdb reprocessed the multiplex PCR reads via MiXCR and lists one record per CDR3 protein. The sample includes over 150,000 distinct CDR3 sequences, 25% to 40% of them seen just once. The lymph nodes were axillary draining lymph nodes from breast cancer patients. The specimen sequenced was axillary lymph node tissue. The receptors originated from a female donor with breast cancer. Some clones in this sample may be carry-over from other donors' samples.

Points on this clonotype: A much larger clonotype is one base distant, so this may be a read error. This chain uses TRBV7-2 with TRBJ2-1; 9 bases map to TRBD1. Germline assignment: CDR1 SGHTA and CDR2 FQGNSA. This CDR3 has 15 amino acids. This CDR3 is CASSVPGQGRNEQLF. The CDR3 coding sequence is TGTGCCAGCAGCGTACCGGGACAGGGTCGGAATGAGCAGCTCTTC.

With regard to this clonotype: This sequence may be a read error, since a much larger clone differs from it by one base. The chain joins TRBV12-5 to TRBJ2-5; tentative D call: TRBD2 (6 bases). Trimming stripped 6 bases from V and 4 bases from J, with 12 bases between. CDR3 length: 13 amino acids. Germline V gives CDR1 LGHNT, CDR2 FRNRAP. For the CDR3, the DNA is TGTGCTAGTGGCCACCAGGGAGGAGAGACCCAGTACTTC. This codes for CASGHQGGETQYF.

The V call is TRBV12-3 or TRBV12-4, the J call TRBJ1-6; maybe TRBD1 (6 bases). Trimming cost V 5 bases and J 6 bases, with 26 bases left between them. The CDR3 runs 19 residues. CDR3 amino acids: CASSQSSYRVGLSNSPLHF. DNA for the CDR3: TGTGCCAGCAGTCAGAGCTCTTACAGGGTGGGGTTGAGTAATTCACCCCTCCACTTT.

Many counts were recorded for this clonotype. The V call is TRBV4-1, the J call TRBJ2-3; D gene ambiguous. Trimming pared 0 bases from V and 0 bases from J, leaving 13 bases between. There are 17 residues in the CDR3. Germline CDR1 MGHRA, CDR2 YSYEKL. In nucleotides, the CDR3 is TGCGCCAGCAGCCAAGATCGGGCGGAAACTAGCACAGATACGCAGTATTTT. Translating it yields CASSQDRAETSTDTQYF.

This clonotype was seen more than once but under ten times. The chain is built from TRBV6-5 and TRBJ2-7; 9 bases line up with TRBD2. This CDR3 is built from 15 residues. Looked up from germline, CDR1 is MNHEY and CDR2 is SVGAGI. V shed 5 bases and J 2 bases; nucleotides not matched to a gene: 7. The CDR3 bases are TGTGCCAGCAGTCCCGCGGGGGGGGGGACCTACGAGCAGTACTTC. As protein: CASSPAGGGTYEQYF.

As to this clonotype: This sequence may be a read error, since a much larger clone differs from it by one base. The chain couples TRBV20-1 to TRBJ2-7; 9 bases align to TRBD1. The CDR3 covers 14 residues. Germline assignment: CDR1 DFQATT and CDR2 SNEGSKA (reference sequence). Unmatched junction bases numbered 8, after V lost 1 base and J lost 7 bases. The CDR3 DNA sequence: TGCAGTGCTAGAGTCCCGGACAGGGGTGCGGAGCAGTACTTC. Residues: CSARVPDRGAEQYF.